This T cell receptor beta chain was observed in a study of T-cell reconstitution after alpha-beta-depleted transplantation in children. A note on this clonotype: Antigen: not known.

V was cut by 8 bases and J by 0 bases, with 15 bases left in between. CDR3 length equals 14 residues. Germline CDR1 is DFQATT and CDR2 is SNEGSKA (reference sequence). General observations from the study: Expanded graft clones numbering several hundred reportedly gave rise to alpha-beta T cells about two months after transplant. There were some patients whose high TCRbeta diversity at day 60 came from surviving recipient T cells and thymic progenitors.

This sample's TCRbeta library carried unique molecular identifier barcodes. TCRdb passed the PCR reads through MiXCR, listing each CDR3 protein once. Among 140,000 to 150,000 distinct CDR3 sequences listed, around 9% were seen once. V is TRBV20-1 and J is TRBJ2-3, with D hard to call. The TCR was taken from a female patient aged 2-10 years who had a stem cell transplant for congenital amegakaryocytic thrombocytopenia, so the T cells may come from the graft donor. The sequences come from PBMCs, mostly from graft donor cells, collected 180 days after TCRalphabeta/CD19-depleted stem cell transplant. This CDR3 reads CSQAGVHSTDTQYF. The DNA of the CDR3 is TGCAGTCAAGCTGGCGTCCACAGCACAGATACGCAGTATTTT.